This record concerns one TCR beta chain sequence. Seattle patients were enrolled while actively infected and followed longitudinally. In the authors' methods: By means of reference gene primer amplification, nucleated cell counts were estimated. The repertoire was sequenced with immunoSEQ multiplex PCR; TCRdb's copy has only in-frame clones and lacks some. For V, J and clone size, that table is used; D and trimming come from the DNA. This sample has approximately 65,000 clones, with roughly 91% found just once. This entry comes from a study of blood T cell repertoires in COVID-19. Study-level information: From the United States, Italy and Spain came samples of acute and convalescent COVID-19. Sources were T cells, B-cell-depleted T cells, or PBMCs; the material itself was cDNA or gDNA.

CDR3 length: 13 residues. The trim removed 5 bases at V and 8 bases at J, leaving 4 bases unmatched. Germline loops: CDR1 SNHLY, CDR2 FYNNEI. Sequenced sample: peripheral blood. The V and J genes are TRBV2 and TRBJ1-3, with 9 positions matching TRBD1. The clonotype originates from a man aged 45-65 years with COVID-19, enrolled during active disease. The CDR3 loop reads CASSPDRGDTIYF. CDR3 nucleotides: TGTGCCAGCAGTCCGGACAGGGGTGACACCATATATTTT.